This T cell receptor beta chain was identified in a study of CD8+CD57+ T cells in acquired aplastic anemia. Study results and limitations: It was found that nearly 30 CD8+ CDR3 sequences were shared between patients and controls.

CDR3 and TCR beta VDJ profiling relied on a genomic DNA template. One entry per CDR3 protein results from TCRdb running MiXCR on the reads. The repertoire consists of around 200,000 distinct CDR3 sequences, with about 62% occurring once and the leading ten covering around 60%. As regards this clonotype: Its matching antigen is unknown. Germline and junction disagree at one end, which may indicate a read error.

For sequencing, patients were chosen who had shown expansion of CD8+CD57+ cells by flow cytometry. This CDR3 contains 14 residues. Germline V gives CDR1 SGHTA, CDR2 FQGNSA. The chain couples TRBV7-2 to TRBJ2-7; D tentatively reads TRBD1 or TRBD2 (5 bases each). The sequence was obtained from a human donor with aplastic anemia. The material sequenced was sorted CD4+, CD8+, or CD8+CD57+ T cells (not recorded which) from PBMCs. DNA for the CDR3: TGCGCCAGCAGTGACAGTTTGGGGGCCTACGAGCAGTACTTC. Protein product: CASSDSLGAYEQYF.